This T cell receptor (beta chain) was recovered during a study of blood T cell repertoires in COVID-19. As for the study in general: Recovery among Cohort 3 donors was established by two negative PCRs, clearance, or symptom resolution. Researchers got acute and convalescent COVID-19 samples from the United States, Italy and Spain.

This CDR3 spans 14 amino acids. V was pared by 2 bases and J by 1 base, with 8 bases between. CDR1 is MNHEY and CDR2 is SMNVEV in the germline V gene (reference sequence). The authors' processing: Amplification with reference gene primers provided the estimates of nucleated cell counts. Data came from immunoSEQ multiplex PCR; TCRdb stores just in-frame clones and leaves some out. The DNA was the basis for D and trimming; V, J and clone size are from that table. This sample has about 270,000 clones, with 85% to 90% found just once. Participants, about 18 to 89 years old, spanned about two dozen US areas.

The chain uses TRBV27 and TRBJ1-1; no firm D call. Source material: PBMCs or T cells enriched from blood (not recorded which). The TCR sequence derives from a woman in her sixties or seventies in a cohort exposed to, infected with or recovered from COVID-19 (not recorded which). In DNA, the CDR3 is TGTGCCAGCAGTTTAGGGCAGAAGAACACTGAAGCTTTCTTT. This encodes CASSLGQKNTEAFF.